This T cell receptor beta chain comes out of a study of early T cells in non-severe SARS-CoV-2 infection (dated by TCRdb to 2020 to 2022). About the full investigation: TCR sequencing used bulk RNA from unsorted whole blood, so alpha and beta chains could not be paired.

Set within a cohort of healthcare workers in London, UK, this nested case-control study involved weekly PCR testing of nasopharyngeal swabs along with blood sampling. Healthcare workers were recruited between 23 and 31 March 2020, during the week of the UK lockdown, and were followed weekly for up to about 15 weeks. What the authors observed across the whole study: VDJdb matching was skewed toward anti-spike CD8 responses and likely underestimated virus-specific expansions, missing private and CD4 specificities.

Turning to this clonotype: Its antigen is unknown. Base qualities were left out, and no much larger clone turns up one base away.

V drops 1 base and J drops 5 bases, leaving 3 bases in between. The CDR3 sequence holds 11 residues, the cysteine and phenylalanine included. The DNA shown is the 33-base CDR3, in frame from base 1. CDR1 MGHDK and CDR2 SYGVNS are derived from the germline V gene. Libraries were constructed by 5' RACE. TCRdb names NextSeq 500 as the instrument used. In the TCR library protocol, unique molecular identifiers were attached to individual cDNA molecules to correct for PCR bias and sequencing error. Sequencing covered both TCR alpha and beta chains, and within each sample the abundances of alpha and beta sequences were tightly co-correlated. Under the source paper's analysis protocol: Decombinator V4 was used to annotate TCR sequences for V gene, J gene and CDR3. TCRs were defined as expanded if a significant change between any two time points was detected under a Poisson model with p below 0.0001. TCR abundances were normalised to the total number of TCRs sequenced in each sample and reported as counts per million. MAIT TCRs were defined by TRAV1-2 paired with TRAJ12, TRAJ20 or TRAJ33, and iNKT TCRs by TRAV10 paired with TRAJ18. VDJdb, accessed 1 November 2021, was searched for CMV, EBV and SARS-CoV-2 annotated TCRs, excluding TCRs annotated for multiple antigens. TCRdb trimmed public reads at Q25 via fastp, called clones via MiXCR and kept in-frame beta chains. Rows matching on CDR3 protein sequence are summarized as one entry with the most common DNA and genes. These V and J calls derive from TCRdb rather than the authors' analysis. For this sample the table gives approximately 71,000 distinct CDR3 sequences, of which roughly a tenth were detected only once. The top ten constitute 6.4% of the sample.

The TCR comes from an adult who was a healthcare worker with PCR-confirmed SARS-CoV-2 infection or an uninfected control (not recorded which). The specimen was whole blood. Here the chain combines TRBV25-1 and TRBJ2-7; the D gene is not confidently resolved. The DNA reads as follows: TGTGCCAGCAGTGAATCTAACGAGCAGTACTTC. Translation gives CASSESNEQYF.